This TCR beta chain was sequenced for a study of blood T cells in healthy people across ages. The study, taken as a whole, reports: Unsorted PBMCs prevented conclusive naive versus antigen-experienced comparison.

Primers used in a second PCR of about 7 to 12 cycles were a sample-barcoded 5' primer and a J-beta primer mix. TCRdb re-called the 5' RACE reads through MiXCR, storing one row per CDR3 protein. The sample contains under 1,100,000 distinct CDR3 sequences, approximately 26% of which appear only once. With respect to this clonotype: Its antigen is undetermined.

There are 15 residues in the CDR3. J lost 4 bases, V lost 4 bases, and 10 bases had no gene match. Germline V gives CDR1 MNHEY, CDR2 SMNVEV (reference sequence). This sample was also put to use in a study of T cells of mothers and their children.

Material: blood. The chain joins TRBV27 to TRBJ2-7; 7 bases fit TRBD1. This receptor was identified in a girl aged 2 to 10 in good health. CDR3 DNA: TGTGCCAGCAGTTACGGGGACAGTCTCGTTTACGAGCAGTACTTC. The encoded protein is CASSYGDSLVYEQYF.